This T cell receptor beta chain was obtained from a study of blood T cell repertoires in COVID-19. Measured with immunoSEQ multiplex PCR; TCRdb has only the in-frame clones, and not every one. Altogether under 50,000 clones are present, almost 85% being singletons, with the ten largest covering roughly 9.7%. V was pared by 5 bases and J by 6 bases, with 4 bases of the junction left unmatched. Germline CDR1 SEHNR, CDR2 FQNEAQ (reference sequence). The length of the CDR3 is 14 residues. The clonotype originates from a human donor in a cohort sampled during active COVID-19. This chain connects TRBV7-9 to TRBJ1-4; 9 nucleotides line up with TRBD1. Material for sequencing was peripheral blood. CDR3 DNA: TGTGCCAGCAGCCCCTGGACAGGGGATGAAAAACTGTTTTTT. This sequence encodes CASSPWTGDEKLFF.